This TCR beta chain was sequenced in a study of blood T cell repertoires in COVID-19. At the level of the study: COVID-19 samples from acute and convalescent phases originated in the United States, Italy and Spain. Sample material is recorded as cDNA or gDNA derived from T cells, B-cell-depleted T cells, or PBMCs.

In the original analysis: Counts of nucleated cells, estimated from reference gene primer amplification, were obtained. Sequencing used immunoSEQ multiplex PCR; TCRdb keeps in-frame clones, though not all of them. The V and J calls and clone size are taken from that table; D and trimming were inferred from the DNA. This sample carries some 90,000 clones, roughly 82% of them seen once, and the ten largest clones take roughly a tenth. The CDR3 has 13 amino acids. The ends were cut back, 6 bases at V and 9 bases at J, with 15 bases in the middle. The germline CDR1 and CDR2 sequences are WNHNN and SYGVQD (reference sequence).

The chain is built from TRBV10-1 and TRBJ2-1, with D maybe TRBD1 (6 bases). The TCR was taken from a man between 70 and 80 years old with active or convalescent COVID-19. Sequenced material: peripheral blood. CDR3 nucleotide sequence: TGCGCCAGCAGCGGACAGACCCATGGTGAGCAGTTCTTC. It is translated as CASSGQTHGEQFF.